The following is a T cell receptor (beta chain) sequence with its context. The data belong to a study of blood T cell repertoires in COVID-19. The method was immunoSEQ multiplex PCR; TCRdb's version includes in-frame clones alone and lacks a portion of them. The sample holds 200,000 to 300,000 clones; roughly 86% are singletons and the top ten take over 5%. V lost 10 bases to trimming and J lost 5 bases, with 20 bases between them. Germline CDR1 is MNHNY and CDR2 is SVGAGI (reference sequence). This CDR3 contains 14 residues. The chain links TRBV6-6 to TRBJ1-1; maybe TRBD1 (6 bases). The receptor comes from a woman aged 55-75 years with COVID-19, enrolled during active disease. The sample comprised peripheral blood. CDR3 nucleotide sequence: TGTGCCACCGCCCCTCCCGGACAGAGGACTGAAGCTTTCTTT. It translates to CATAPPGQRTEAFF.